The clone carrying this T cell receptor beta chain was counted between two and nine times. Its matching antigen is unknown. This entry belongs to a study of vaccination effects on CD4 cells after COVID-19. TCRdb's copy holds only in-frame clones and misses some; the assay was immunoSEQ multiplex PCR. Among roughly 41,000 clones listed, approximately 80% were seen once. Study-wide points: Few convalescent patients and no early post-infection timepoints were included in the study. Cross-reaction with common cold coronaviruses was seen in only 1 of 255 vaccine-induced clones from healthy vaccinees.

The CDR3 has 17 residues. The V segment lost 3 bases and the J segment 5 bases; nucleotides outside the gene matches: 14. The germline V gene encodes CDR1 LNHDA and CDR2 SQIVND (reference sequence). ViraFEST expansion of antigen-specific CD4+ T cells with viral peptide pools preceded sequencing. Culture proceeded for under twelve days, and CD4+ T cells were then isolated. Vaccinated recipients, who were negative for nucleocapsid antibodies, had no history of SARS-CoV-2 infection. Wells containing roughly 1.8 million PBMC each were cultured with roughly 10 IU/ml IL-2 and about 9.6 ug/ml peptides. Cultures got half-medium changes with IL-2 on days 3 and 7.

The sample consisted of CD4+ T cells from PBMCs cultured with HCoV-NL63 spike peptides, taken before COVID-19 vaccination. The sequence was obtained from a human donor who received a COVID-19 vaccine. The rearrangement links TRBV19 to TRBJ2-7, with TRBD2 matching over 9 bases. The CDR3, as DNA: TGTGCCAGTAGTATCCCGTGGGGTAGCGGGGGAAGAGACGAGCAGTACGTC. Protein product: CASSIPWGSGGRDEQYV.